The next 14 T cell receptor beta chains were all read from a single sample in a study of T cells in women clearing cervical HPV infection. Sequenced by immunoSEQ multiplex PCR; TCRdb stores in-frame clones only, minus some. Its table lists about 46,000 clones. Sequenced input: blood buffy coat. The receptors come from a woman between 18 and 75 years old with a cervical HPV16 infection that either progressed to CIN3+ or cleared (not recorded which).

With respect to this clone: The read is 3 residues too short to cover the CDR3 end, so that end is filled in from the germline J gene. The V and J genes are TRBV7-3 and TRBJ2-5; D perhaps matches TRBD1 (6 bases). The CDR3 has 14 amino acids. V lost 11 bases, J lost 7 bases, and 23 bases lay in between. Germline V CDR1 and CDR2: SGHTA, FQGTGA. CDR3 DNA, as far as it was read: TGTGCCGGCGAAGGGGACACTGCCTTCAGGACC. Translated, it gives CAGEGDTAFRT. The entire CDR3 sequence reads CAGEGDTAFRTQYF.

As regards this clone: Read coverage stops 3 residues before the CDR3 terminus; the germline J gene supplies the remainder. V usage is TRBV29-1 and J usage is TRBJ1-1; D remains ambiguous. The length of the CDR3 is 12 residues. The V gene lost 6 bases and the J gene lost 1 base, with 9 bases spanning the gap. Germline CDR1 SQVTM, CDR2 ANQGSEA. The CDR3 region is CSVAPGNTEAFF. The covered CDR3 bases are TGCAGCGTAGCACCCGGGAACACTGAA.

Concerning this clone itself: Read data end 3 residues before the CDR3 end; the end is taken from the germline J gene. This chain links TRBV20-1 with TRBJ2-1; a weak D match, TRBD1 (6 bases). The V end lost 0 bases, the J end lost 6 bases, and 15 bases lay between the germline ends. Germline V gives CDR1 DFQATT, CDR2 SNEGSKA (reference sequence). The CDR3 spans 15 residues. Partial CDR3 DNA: TGCAGTGCTAGAGATGGGGGCGGGTTATCCAATGAG. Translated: CSARDGGGLSNE. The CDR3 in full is CSARDGGGLSNEQFF.

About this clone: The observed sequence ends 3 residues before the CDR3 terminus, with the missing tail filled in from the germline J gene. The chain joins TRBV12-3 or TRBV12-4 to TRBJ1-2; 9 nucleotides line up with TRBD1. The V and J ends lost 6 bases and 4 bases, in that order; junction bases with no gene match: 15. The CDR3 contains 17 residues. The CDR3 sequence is CASRAGQGPFFSYGYTF. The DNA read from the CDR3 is TGTGCCAGCAGGGCGGGACAGGGCCCGTTTTTCTCCTATGGC.

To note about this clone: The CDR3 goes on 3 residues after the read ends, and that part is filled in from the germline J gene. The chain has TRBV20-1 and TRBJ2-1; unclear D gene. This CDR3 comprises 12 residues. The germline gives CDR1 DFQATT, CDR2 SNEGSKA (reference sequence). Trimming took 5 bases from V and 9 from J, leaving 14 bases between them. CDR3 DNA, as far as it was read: TGCAGTGCTGCCTCAGAATCTCTTGAG. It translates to CSAASESLE. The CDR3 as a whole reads CSAASESLEQFF.

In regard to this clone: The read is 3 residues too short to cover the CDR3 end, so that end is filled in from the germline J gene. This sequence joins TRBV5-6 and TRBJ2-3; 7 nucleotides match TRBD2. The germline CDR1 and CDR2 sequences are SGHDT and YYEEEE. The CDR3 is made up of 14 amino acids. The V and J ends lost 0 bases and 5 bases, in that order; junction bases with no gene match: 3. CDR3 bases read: TGTGCCAGCAGCTTGGTAGGGGAGGGAGATACG. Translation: CASSLVGEGDT. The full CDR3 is CASSLVGEGDTQYF.

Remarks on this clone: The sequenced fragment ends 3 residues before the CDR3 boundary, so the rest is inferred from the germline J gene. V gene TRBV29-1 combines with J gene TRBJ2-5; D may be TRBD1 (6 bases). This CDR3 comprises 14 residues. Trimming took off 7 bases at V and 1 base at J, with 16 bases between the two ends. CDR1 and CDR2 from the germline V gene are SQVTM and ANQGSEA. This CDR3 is CSAGGGQTQETQYF. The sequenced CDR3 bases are TGCAGCGCTGGGGGTGGACAGACCCAAGAGACC.

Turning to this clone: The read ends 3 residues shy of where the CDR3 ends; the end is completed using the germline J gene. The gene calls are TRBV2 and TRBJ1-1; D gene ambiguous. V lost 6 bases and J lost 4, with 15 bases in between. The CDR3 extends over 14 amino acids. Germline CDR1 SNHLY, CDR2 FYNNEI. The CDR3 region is CASRSRGGPTEAFF. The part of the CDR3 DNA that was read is TGTGCCAGCAGAAGCCGGGGAGGGCCCACTGAA.

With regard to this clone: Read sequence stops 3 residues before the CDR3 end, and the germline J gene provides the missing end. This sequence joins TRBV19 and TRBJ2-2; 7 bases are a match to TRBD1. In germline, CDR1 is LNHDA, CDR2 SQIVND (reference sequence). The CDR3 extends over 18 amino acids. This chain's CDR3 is CASTMRTGKYSGANVLFF. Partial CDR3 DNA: TGTGCCAGTACCATGAGGACAGGCAAATACTCTGGGGCCAACGTG.

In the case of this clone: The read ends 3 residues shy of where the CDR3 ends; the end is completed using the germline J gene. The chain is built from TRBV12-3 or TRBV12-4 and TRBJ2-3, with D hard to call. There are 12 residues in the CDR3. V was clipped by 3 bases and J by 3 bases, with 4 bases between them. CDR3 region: CASSFYTDTQYF. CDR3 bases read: TGTGCCAGCAGTTTCTATACAGATACG.

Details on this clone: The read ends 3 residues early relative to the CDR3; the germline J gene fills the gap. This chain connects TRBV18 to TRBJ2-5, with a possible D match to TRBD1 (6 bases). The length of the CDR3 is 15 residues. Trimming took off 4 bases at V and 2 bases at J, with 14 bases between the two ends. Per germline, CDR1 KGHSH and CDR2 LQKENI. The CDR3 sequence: CASSLIRTVQETQYF. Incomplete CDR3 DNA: TGTGCCAGCTCACTAATCCGGACAGTTCAAGAGACC.

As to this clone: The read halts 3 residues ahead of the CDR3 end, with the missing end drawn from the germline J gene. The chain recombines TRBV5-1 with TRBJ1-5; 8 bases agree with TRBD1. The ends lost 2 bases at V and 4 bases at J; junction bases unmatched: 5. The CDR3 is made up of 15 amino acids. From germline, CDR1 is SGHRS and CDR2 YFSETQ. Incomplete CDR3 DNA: TGCGCCAGCAGCTTAGGACAGGGCTTAAATCAGCCC. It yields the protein CASSLGQGLNQP. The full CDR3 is CASSLGQGLNQPQHF.

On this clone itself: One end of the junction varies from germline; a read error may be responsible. Partial CDR3 DNA: TGTGCTAGCAGCTCTGGACTAGCGGGAGTGATAGAGACC. This gives the protein CASSSGLAGVIET. The whole CDR3 sequence reads CASSSGLAGVIETQYF. The J gene is TRBJ2-5, the V gene TRBV7-7; TRBD2 matches at 13 bases. The read ends 3 residues early relative to the CDR3; the germline J gene fills the gap. This CDR3 spans 16 amino acids. CDR1 SSHAT and CDR2 FNYEAQ come from the germline V gene (reference sequence). Full variable domain (outside the CDR3, taken from reference TRBV7-7 and TRBJ2-5): GAGVSQSPRYKVTKRGQDVTLRCDPISSHATLYWYQQALGQGPEFLTYFNYEAQPDKSGLPSDRFSAERPEGSISTLTIQRTEQRDSAMYRCASSSGLAGVIETQYFGPGTRLLVL.

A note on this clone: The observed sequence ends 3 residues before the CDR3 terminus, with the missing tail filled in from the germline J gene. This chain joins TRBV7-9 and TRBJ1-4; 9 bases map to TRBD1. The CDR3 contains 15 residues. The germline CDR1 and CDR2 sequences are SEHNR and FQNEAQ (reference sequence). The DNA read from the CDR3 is TGTGCCAGCAGCTTGGGGGACAGGGAGTATTCACCA. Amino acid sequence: CASSLGDREYSP. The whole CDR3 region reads CASSLGDREYSPLFF.